The 25 T cell receptor beta chains below were found in one sample sequenced in a study of cytomegalovirus exposure and HLA in healthy donors. With 60 Vbeta and 13 Jbeta primers, the PCR was carried out. TCRdb's table, derived via immunoSEQ multiplex PCR, lists solely in-frame clones and lacks some. The sample holds around 150,000 clones, roughly 80% seen once. Sequencing was done on a sample of PBMCs. These receptors were taken from a man aged 40-55 years in good health and CMV-seropositive.

In regard to this clone: This sample includes further DNA sequences coding for the same CDR3. The chain is built from TRBV5-1 and TRBJ2-5; the match to TRBD1 covers 8 bases. The germline CDR1 and CDR2 sequences are SGHRS and YFSETQ. The CDR3 totals 14 residues. The ends lost 4 bases at V and 5 bases at J; junction bases unmatched: 7. CDR3 sequence reads: CASSTQGAEETQYF. CDR3 bases: TGCGCCAGCAGCACCCAGGGGGCGGAGGAGACCCAGTACTTC.

The chain employs TRBV27 and TRBJ1-1; tentative D call: TRBD1 (6 bases). V was cut by 6 bases and J by 5 bases, with 16 bases left in between. CDR3 size: 14 residues. CDR1 and CDR2 (germline): MNHEY, SMNVEV (reference sequence). CDR3 in DNA: TGTGCCAGCAGGACCACAGGGCGGGGGACTGAAGCTTTCTTT. Translated: CASRTTGRGTEAFF.

V usage is TRBV27 and J usage is TRBJ2-1; the D gene is possibly TRBD2 (6 bases). V lost 6 bases to trimming and J lost 5 bases, with 14 bases between them. CDR3 length equals 14 residues. The germline V gene encodes CDR1 MNHEY and CDR2 SMNVEV (reference sequence). The CDR3 loop is CASSLRGINNEQFF. In DNA form, the CDR3 reads TGTGCCAGCAGCCTTCGGGGGATAAACAATGAGCAGTTCTTC.

The gene calls are TRBV19 and TRBJ1-1; the D gene is possibly TRBD1 (6 bases). From germline, CDR1 is LNHDA and CDR2 SQIVND (reference sequence). Deletions cut 6 bases from V and 0 bases from J, with 11 bases between. CDR3 length: 14 amino acids. CDR3 sequence (DNA): TGTGCCAGTAGAAATACAGGGTTGAACACTGAAGCTTTCTTT. It yields the protein CASRNTGLNTEAFF.

V gene TRBV2 combines with J gene TRBJ2-5; 8 bases line up with TRBD1. In germline, CDR1 is SNHLY, CDR2 FYNNEI. V was clipped by 7 bases and J by 5 bases; unmatched bases: 9. CDR3 length equals 14 residues. CDR3 sequence reads: CASKLQGAGETQYF. CDR3 sequence (DNA): TGTGCCAGCAAGTTGCAGGGGGCTGGTGAGACCCAGTACTTC.

This clone was seen only a few times. The J gene is TRBJ1-2, the V gene TRBV7-2, with 9 bases aligning to TRBD1. CDR3 size: 15 residues. Germline lookup yields CDR1 SGHTA and CDR2 FQGNSA. J gave up 6 bases and V 3 bases, and 8 bases lay outside the gene matches. CDR3 DNA: TGTGCCAGCAGCTTCCGGGACAGGGTATTCCATGGCTACACCTTC. Encoded protein: CASSFRDRVFHGYTF.

This sequence joins TRBV7-6 and TRBJ2-2, with 11 bases fitting TRBD2. Trimming at V came to 1 base and at J to 6 bases, leaving 10 bases not matched to a gene. The V gene's germline CDR1 is SGHVS and CDR2 FNYEAQ. The CDR3 has 18 residues. CDR3 loop: CASSLGPSGRPSAGELFF. The CDR3 DNA reads as TGTGCCAGCAGCTTAGGGCCTAGCGGGAGGCCTAGCGCCGGGGAGCTGTTTTTT.

V and J are TRBV19 and TRBJ1-6; D not certain. The V and J ends lost 7 bases and 6 bases respectively, with 22 bases between them. The CDR3 covers 17 residues. Per the germline V gene, CDR1 is LNHDA and CDR2 is SQIVND (reference sequence). The CDR3 coding sequence is TGTGCCAGTACCATCGATAGTGGGCAGCGGTCTAATTCACCCCTCCACTTT. Its translation: CASTIDSGQRSNSPLHF.

This rearrangement joins TRBV20-1 to TRBJ1-5; D possibly corresponds to TRBD1 (6 bases). The germline V gene has CDR1 DFQATT and CDR2 SNEGSKA (reference sequence). This CDR3 has 11 residues. Trimming removed 7 bases from V and 12 bases from J, with 16 bases in between. The CDR3 nucleotides are TGCAGTGTTGACCAGGGGTACTACCAGCATTTT. Its translation: CSVDQGYYQHF.

The chain joins TRBV18 to TRBJ1-3; TRBD1 matches 7 bases. This CDR3 contains 16 residues. From germline, CDR1 is KGHSH and CDR2 LQKENI. V was clipped by 3 bases and J by 0 bases; unmatched bases: 5. In nucleotides, the CDR3 is TGTGCCAGCTCACCTAGGGACAGTCGCTCTGGAAACACCATATATTTT. It specifies CASSPRDSRSGNTIYF. The entire variable domain, with the rest obtained from reference TRBV18 and TRBJ1-3, is as follows: NAGVMQNPRHLVRRRGQEARLRCSPMKGHSHVYWYRQLPEEGLKFMVYLQKENIIDESGMPKERFSAEFPKEGPSILRIQQVVRGDSAAYFCASSPRDSRSGNTIYFGEGSWLTVV.

The genes are TRBV7-2 and TRBJ1-1; D not resolved. The length of the CDR3 is 15 residues. Trimming removed 5 bases at V and 0 bases at J, with 13 bases between. CDR1 is SGHTA and CDR2 is FQGNSA in the germline V gene. CDR3 DNA sequence: TGTGCCAGCAGCCCCGAGTTGAAATTGAACACTGAAGCTTTCTTT. Its translation is CASSPELKLNTEAFF.

The rearrangement uses TRBV30 and TRBJ1-6; TRBD1 might be the D (6 bases). The V end was cut by 4 bases, the J end by 1 base, with 14 bases between. The CDR3 extends over 16 amino acids. CDR1 and CDR2 (germline): GTSNPN, SVGIG (reference sequence). Written as DNA, the CDR3 is TGTGCCTGGAAACTGGCGGGGGCGTCCTATAATTCACCCCTCCACTTT. Protein product: CAWKLAGASYNSPLHF.

The gene calls are TRBV7-9 and TRBJ1-1; a weak D match, TRBD1 (6 bases). Between the trimmed V and J ends, which lost 1 base and 9 bases, there was a span of 15 bases. Germline CDR1 reads SEHNR; CDR2 reads FQNEAQ (reference sequence). The CDR3 spans 14 residues. The CDR3 protein is CASSLGKDRGKAFF. CDR3 DNA: TGTGCCAGCAGCTTAGGGAAGGACAGAGGAAAAGCTTTCTTT.

V and J are TRBV23-1 and TRBJ2-1; 7 bases are shared with TRBD1. TRBV23-1 is an ORF for which the function is uncertain. This CDR3 comprises 16 residues. The trim removed 6 bases at V and 0 bases at J, leaving 8 bases unmatched. CDR3 nucleotides: TGCGCCAGCAGACCCGGGACAGTTAGCTCCTACAATGAGCAGTTCTTC. This encodes CASRPGTVSSYNEQFF.

The rearrangement links TRBV27 to TRBJ1-2, with TRBD1 matching over 9 bases. Trimming at V came to 7 bases and at J to 4 bases, leaving 13 bases not matched to a gene. In germline, CDR1 is MNHEY, CDR2 SMNVEV (reference sequence). The CDR3 sequence is 16 residues long. CDR3 amino acids: CASTKGQGAGGYGYTF. CDR3 in DNA: TGTGCCAGCACCAAGGGACAGGGCGCCGGAGGCTATGGCTACACCTTC.

The chain recombines TRBV7-9 with TRBJ2-1; no clear D. CDR1 and CDR2 (germline): SEHNR, FQNEAQ (reference sequence). The CDR3 contains 12 residues. Trimming removed 5 bases at V and 7 bases at J, with 9 bases between. CDR3 nucleotides: TGTGCCAGCAGCCCCGGTTGGAATGAGCAGTTCTTC. This gives the protein CASSPGWNEQFF.

The rearrangement joins TRBV4-2 to TRBJ1-2; 7 nucleotides match TRBD1. J was trimmed by 8 bases and V by 5 bases; bases with no gene match: 8. Germline V CDR1 and CDR2: LGHNA, YNFKEQ. The CDR3 contains 13 residues. The CDR3 reads CASSLDRANGYTF. Here the CDR3 DNA reads TGTGCCAGCAGCTTAGACAGGGCTAACGGCTACACCTTC.

This clone was seen a single time. The rearrangement links TRBV11-1 to TRBJ2-3; TRBD2 aligns across 14 bases. V dropped 4 bases and J dropped 5; count of bases not matched to a gene: 5. The germline gives CDR1 SGHAT, CDR2 FQDESV (reference sequence). The CDR3 sequence is 16 residues long. CDR3 loop: CASSSRLAGGQDTQYF. The CDR3 coding sequence is TGTGCCAGCAGCTCCCGACTAGCGGGGGGGCAAGATACGCAGTATTTT.

The rearrangement uses TRBV6-6 and TRBJ2-2; 12 nucleotides line up with TRBD2. The V and J ends lost 6 bases and 8 bases, in that order; junction bases with no gene match: 4. CDR1 is MNHNY and CDR2 is SVGAGI in the germline V gene (reference sequence). CDR3 length: 14 residues. The CDR3 bases are TGTGCCAGCAGGCCTAGCGGGGGGGCGGGGGAGCTGTTTTTT. Its protein product is CASRPSGGAGELFF.

V usage is TRBV5-1 and J usage is TRBJ2-5; the match to TRBD1 covers 10 bases. The trim removed 0 bases at V and 1 base at J, leaving 0 bases unmatched. This CDR3 contains 15 residues. CDR1 is SGHRS, CDR2 YFSETQ, per germline. CDR3 nucleotides: TGCGCCAGCAGCTTGGGGACAGGGGGCCAAGAGACCCAGTACTTC. Translated: CASSLGTGGQETQYF.

The rearrangement uses TRBV5-7 and TRBJ1-5; no clear D gene. TRBV5-7 is known as an ORF, though its function is uncertain. Trimming pared 1 base from V and 9 bases from J, leaving 11 bases between. The CDR3 is 13 residues long. CDR3 sequence: CASSLPTSRPQHF. The DNA for the CDR3 is TGTGCCAGCAGCTTGCCCACAAGTCGGCCCCAGCATTTT.

The chain is built from TRBV4-3 and TRBJ2-1; D is possibly TRBD2 (7 bases). V was shortened by 1 base and J by 0 bases, with 10 bases between the two germline ends. This CDR3 has 16 residues. Germline CDR1 and CDR2: LGHNA and YSLEER. CDR3 in DNA: TGCGCCAGCAGCCAAGCGGGGGGCCCCTCCTACAATGAGCAGTTCTTC. It specifies CASSQAGGPSYNEQFF.

This clone has only a few counts. The CDR3 loop is CASSLRGMLRGYGYTF. The CDR3 region has the DNA TGTGCCAGCAGCCTCCGGGGTATGCTGAGGGGGTATGGCTACACCTTC. The chain carries TRBV7-9 and TRBJ1-2, with D possibly being TRBD1 (6 bases). The ends were cut back, 5 bases at V and 5 bases at J, with 21 bases in the middle. Germline V lookup: CDR1 SEHNR, CDR2 FQNEAQ (reference sequence). The CDR3 has 16 amino acids.

This chain uses TRBV2 with TRBJ1-1; 8 positions agree with TRBD1. The V and J ends lost 6 bases and 1 base, in that order; junction bases with no gene match: 1. CDR3 length: 13 amino acids. Germline CDR1 SNHLY, CDR2 FYNNEI. CDR3 sequence reads: CASSGQGNTEAFF. CDR3 nucleotides: TGTGCCAGCAGCGGACAGGGGAACACTGAAGCTTTCTTT.

The rearrangement uses TRBV11-3 and TRBJ2-1; TRBD2 matches 8 bases. The CDR3 consists of 16 residues. Trimming removed 4 bases from V and 5 bases from J; junction bases left unmatched: 10. Germline V lookup: CDR1 SGHNT, CDR2 YENEEA. The CDR3: CASSSGGANPDNEQFF. The CDR3 DNA is TGTGCCAGCAGCTCGGGGGGGGCCAATCCCGACAATGAGCAGTTCTTC.